The clone carrying this T cell receptor beta chain was detected a few times. What it binds is not known. Amplification of TCR beta CDR3 regions used RNA as the template. The HTBI primer set was used in a first-round RT-PCR of the TCR CDR3. Using its own MiXCR run on the multiplex PCR reads, TCRdb lists one record per CDR3 protein. In the table there are approximately 600,000 distinct CDR3 sequences, under 15% of which are singletons. The data derive from a study of T cells in Graves' hyperthyroidism and ophthalmopathy. Between the trimmed V and J ends, which lost 6 bases and 5 bases, there was a span of 13 bases. This CDR3 comprises 14 residues. Germline assignment: CDR1 LNHDA and CDR2 SQIVND (reference sequence). Regarding the study as a whole: In the blood, most expanded thyroid clonotypes above 0.001 appeared as well.

The chain uses TRBV19 and TRBJ2-2, with D perhaps TRBD1 (5 bases). The receptor was isolated from a woman in her thirties or forties with Graves' ophthalmopathy. Material: blood. The CDR3 is CASRSQGGTGELFF. The CDR3 DNA sequence: TGTGCCAGTAGGAGTCAGGGTGGTACCGGGGAGCTGTTTTTT.